Shown below are 28 T cell receptor beta chains from a single sample sequenced in a study of blood T cells in healthy people across ages. The use of a sample-barcoded 5' primer and a J-beta primer mix characterized a second PCR of roughly 6 to 11 cycles. TCRdb redid the calling of the 5' RACE reads with MiXCR, one entry per CDR3 protein. Of about 680,000 distinct CDR3 sequences in the sample, over 45% were seen once. Sequencing input: blood. These TCRs come from a woman aged 60-75 years in good health.

The rearrangement links TRBV27 to TRBJ2-1; 11 bases fit TRBD2. CDR3 length equals 17 residues. Germline V lookup: CDR1 MNHEY, CDR2 SMNVEV (reference sequence). The trim removed 4 bases at V and 9 bases at J, leaving 14 bases unmatched. The CDR3 DNA is TGTGCCAGCAGTTCCGGGTTAGCGGGAGGGGTTAGGGGTGAGCAGTTCTTC. Its protein product is CASSSGLAGGVRGEQFF.

The sample holds a few counts of this clonotype. The rearrangement links TRBV4-3 to TRBJ2-7; D possibly matches TRBD1 or TRBD2 (7 bases each). V was pared by 1 base and J by 2 bases, with 21 bases between. The CDR3 is 18 amino acids. Looked up from germline, CDR1 is LGHNA and CDR2 is YSLEER. The CDR3 protein is CASSQGSGGGTAAYEQYF. The CDR3 region has the DNA TGCGCCAGCAGCCAAGGATCGGGGGGCGGGACAGCTGCCTACGAGCAGTACTTC.

This clonotype appeared a few times. This chain joins TRBV7-9 and TRBJ1-1; D remains unclear. This CDR3 spans 13 amino acids. V lost 3 bases to trimming and J lost 1 base, with 6 bases between them. Germline assignment: CDR1 SEHNR and CDR2 FQNEAQ (reference sequence). The CDR3 here is CASSFPENTEAFF. DNA of the CDR3: TGTGCCAGCAGCTTCCCAGAGAACACTGAAGCTTTCTTT.

V usage is TRBV6-6 and J usage is TRBJ1-5; D uncertain. Deletions cut 2 bases from V and 1 base from J, with 6 bases between. Germline V gene lookup returns CDR1 MNHNY and CDR2 SVGAGI (reference sequence). This CDR3 has 14 residues. DNA of the CDR3: TGTGCCAGCAGTTACGGTGGGAGCAATCAGCCCCAGCATTTT. It yields the protein CASSYGGSNQPQHF.

The chain recombines TRBV20-1 with TRBJ1-5, with D possibly TRBD1 on 6 matching bases. The CDR3 runs 16 residues. CDR1 DFQATT and CDR2 SNEGSKA come from the germline V gene (reference sequence). V lost 4 bases, J lost 3 bases, and 19 bases lay in between. In nucleotides, the CDR3 is TGCAGTGCTAAGACCTTACAGGGTTCCTACAATCAGCCCCAGCATTTT. This translates into CSAKTLQGSYNQPQHF.

This clonotype was counted between two and nine times. The chain recombines TRBV27 with TRBJ2-5; TRBD1 agrees at 7 bases. From germline, CDR1 is MNHEY and CDR2 SMNVEV (reference sequence). The CDR3 spans 14 residues. The J segment lost 7 bases and the V segment lost 6 bases, leaving 11 bases of the junction unmatched. Here the CDR3 DNA reads TGTGCCAGCAGCTTCGACAGGGTGAGGGGGACCCAGTACTTC. Its translation is CASSFDRVRGTQYF.

This clonotype has a handful of counts. The chain has TRBV2 and TRBJ2-3, with unresolved D. The V end was cut by 8 bases, the J end by 1 base, with 7 bases between. The CDR3 contains 12 residues. Looked up from germline, CDR1 is SNHLY and CDR2 is FYNNEI. The CDR3, as DNA: TGTGCCAGCGTTTATGGCACAGATACGCAGTATTTT. Its translation is CASVYGTDTQYF.

On this clonotype itself: At one end the junction does not follow the germline gene, possibly because of a read error. V gene TRBV29-1 combines with J gene TRBJ2-6, with 7 bases matching TRBD2. The CDR3 is 15 residues long. Germline CDR1 SQVTM, CDR2 ANQGSEA. CDR3 coding DNA: TGCAGCGTTGAGGGAGGGGCCTCTGGGGCCGACGTCCTGACTTTC. It is translated as CSVEGGASGADVLTF.

V usage is TRBV20-1 and J usage is TRBJ1-2, with D possibly TRBD1 on 5 matching bases. The germline CDR1 and CDR2 sequences are DFQATT and SNEGSKA (reference sequence). The V end lost 6 bases, the J end lost 8 bases, and 16 bases lay between the germline ends. This CDR3 is 12 amino acids long. The CDR3 DNA is TGCAGTGCCTCAACCCAGCAGGGCGGCTACACCTTC. This codes for CSASTQQGGYTF.

CDR3 protein: CASSLSAGGPQGANVLTF. The CDR3 DNA follows: TGTGCCAGCAGCTTATCAGCGGGAGGGCCGCAAGGGGCCAACGTCCTGACTTTC. This rearrangement joins TRBV13 to TRBJ2-6; 10 bases match TRBD2. Per the germline V gene, CDR1 is PRHDT and CDR2 is FYEKMQ (reference sequence). V lost 2 bases, J lost 4 bases, and 8 bases stayed unmatched. The CDR3 runs 18 residues.

This clonotype has just a few counts. The gene calls are TRBV10-3 and TRBJ1-4; 7 bases map to TRBD1. The CDR3 length is 13 residues. CDR1 ENHRY and CDR2 SYGVKD come from the germline V gene. The trim removed 6 bases at V and 3 bases at J, leaving 1 base unmatched. CDR3 sequence (DNA): TGTGCCATCAGGGGACAGTCTAATGAAAAACTGTTTTTT. Translation: CAIRGQSNEKLFF.

This chain links TRBV27 with TRBJ2-1; weak D call: TRBD2 (6 bases). This CDR3 spans 15 amino acids. The V end was cut by 2 bases, the J end by 6 bases, with 14 bases between. Germline loops: CDR1 MNHEY, CDR2 SMNVEV (reference sequence). The CDR3 DNA follows: TGTGCCAGCAGTTTACGACTAGTCCAGGCCAATGAGCAGTTCTTC. It specifies CASSLRLVQANEQFF.

The table lists this clonotype with a few counts. This chain connects TRBV5-1 to TRBJ2-5; unclear D gene. V lost 0 bases and J lost 2, with 11 bases in between. The CDR3 runs 15 residues. Germline V CDR1 and CDR2: SGHRS, YFSETQ. The CDR3 DNA follows: TGCGCCAGCAGCTTGGTAGGCGCCAGACAAGAGACCCAGTACTTC. Its translation: CASSLVGARQETQYF. Together with reference TRBV5-1 and TRBJ2-5, the CDR3 gives the full variable domain: KAGVTQTPRYLIKTRGQQVTLSCSPISGHRSVSWYQQTPGQGLQFLFEYFSETQRNKGNFPGRFSGRQFSNSRSEMNVSTLELGDSALYLCASSLVGARQETQYFGPGTRLLVL.

The sample holds a few counts of this clonotype. The chain carries TRBV5-1 and TRBJ2-7; 8 bases line up with TRBD1. The germline V gene encodes CDR1 SGHRS and CDR2 YFSETQ. The CDR3 is 15 residues long. Losses at the gene ends were 3 bases for V and 0 bases for J; bases not matched to a gene: 5. The CDR3 region is CASSSRDRSSYEQYF. The CDR3 DNA is TGCGCCAGCAGCTCCCGGGACAGGAGCTCCTACGAGCAGTACTTC.

This clonotype was seen ten or more times. This rearrangement joins TRBV7-6 to TRBJ2-5; 11 nucleotides agree with TRBD1. Looked up from germline, CDR1 is SGHVS and CDR2 is FNYEAQ. CDR3 size: 14 residues. V lost 5 bases, J lost 5 bases, and 4 bases stayed unmatched. Written as DNA, the CDR3 is TGTGCCAGCAGCCCCGGGACAGGGGGTGAGACCCAGTACTTC. Its protein is CASSPGTGGETQYF.

The genes are TRBV2 and TRBJ2-5; possibly TRBD1 for D (12 bases). The end of the DNA is better explained by TRBJ2-7, so the J call may be wrong. This CDR3 comprises 18 residues. The germline CDR1 and CDR2 sequences are SNHLY and FYNNEI. The CDR3 spells CASRMGQGAGTSGYEQYF. The CDR3 DNA reads as TGTGCCAGCAGGATGGGACAGGGGGCAGGGACTAGCGGCTACGAGCAGTACTTC.

The CDR3 loop reads CASSPAQLFSTDTQYF. The DNA for the CDR3 is TGTGCCAGCTCACCAGCACAGCTTTTTAGCACAGATACGCAGTATTTT. This chain uses TRBV18 with TRBJ2-3, with D hard to call. Germline V CDR1 and CDR2: KGHSH, LQKENI. V was trimmed by 2 bases and J by 0 bases, leaving 12 bases between them. The CDR3 contains 16 residues. The whole variable domain, remainder taken from reference TRBV18 and TRBJ2-3, is NAGVMQNPRHLVRRRGQEARLRCSPMKGHSHVYWYRQLPEEGLKFMVYLQKENIIDESGMPKERFSAEFPKEGPSILRIQQVVRGDSAAYFCASSPAQLFSTDTQYFGPGTRLTVL.

In this sample, this clonotype turned up many times. The V gene is TRBV10-3, the J gene TRBJ2-5; D is perhaps TRBD1 (5 bases). Germline assignment: CDR1 ENHRY and CDR2 SYGVKD. The length of the CDR3 is 12 residues. Trimming cost V 3 bases and J 5 bases, with 7 bases left between them. CDR3 in amino acids: CAISDRAETQYF. Written as DNA, the CDR3 is TGTGCCATCAGTGACAGGGCCGAGACCCAGTACTTC.

This sequence joins TRBV4-1 and TRBJ2-1; D perhaps matches TRBD2 (6 bases). CDR3 length equals 16 residues. V was clipped by 4 bases and J by 7 bases, with 20 bases between them. Germline assignment: CDR1 MGHRA and CDR2 YSYEKL. CDR3 region: CASSPAKGRWINEQFF. In DNA form, the CDR3 reads TGCGCCAGCAGCCCTGCAAAGGGGAGGTGGATAAATGAGCAGTTCTTC.

This clonotype has a count of ten or more. V is TRBV6-2 or TRBV6-3 and J is TRBJ2-5; perhaps TRBD2 as D (5 bases). The germline V gene encodes CDR1 MNHEY and CDR2 SVGEGT. The V and J ends lost 10 bases and 2 bases respectively, with 17 bases between them. The CDR3 is 14 amino acids. The CDR3 DNA follows: TGTGCCAAGTTGACTACTAACGCACAAGAGACCCAGTACTTC. This gives the protein CAKLTTNAQETQYF.

This clonotype was detected ten times or more. The chain couples TRBV6-5 to TRBJ2-3, with unresolved D. Germline CDR1 is MNHEY and CDR2 is SVGAGI. Trimming stripped 0 bases from V and 3 bases from J, with 16 bases between. The CDR3 extends over 17 amino acids. This CDR3 is CASSYSYRSEFTDTQYF. In DNA, the CDR3 is TGTGCCAGCAGTTACTCCTACAGAAGTGAGTTTACAGATACGCAGTATTTT.

The chain carries TRBV5-6 and TRBJ2-5; D ambiguous. The end of the DNA fits TRBJ2-7 better, so the J call may be wrong. CDR1 SGHDT and CDR2 YYEEEE come from the germline V gene. This CDR3 spans 12 amino acids. As DNA, the CDR3 is TGTGCCAGCAGCTTGGCCAGTGTCGAGCAGTACTTC. As protein: CASSLASVEQYF.

V gene TRBV6-2 or TRBV6-3 combines with J gene TRBJ1-2; perhaps TRBD1 as D (5 bases). Germline CDR1 is MNHEY and CDR2 is SVGEGT. With 2 bases removed from V and 2 bases from J, the gap between germline ends came to 9 bases. The CDR3 totals 14 residues. The CDR3 bases are TGTGCCAGCAGTTACCGTGGGGACAACTATGGCTACACCTTC. This gives the protein CASSYRGDNYGYTF.

Remarks on this clonotype: The germline gene is not matched at one end of the junction; a read error may be the cause. The chain employs TRBV2 and TRBJ2-6; D possibly corresponds to TRBD1 (6 bases). In germline, CDR1 is SNHLY, CDR2 FYNNEI. The CDR3 sequence is 16 residues long. In DNA form, the CDR3 reads TGTGCCAGGGCCGCGCTACAGGGAACCGGGGCCAACGCCCTGACTTTC. Translated: CARAALQGTGANALTF.

This clonotype was seen only a few times. The CDR3 nucleotides read TGCAGCGTTGGGCGGGGGACCTACAATGAGCAGTTCTTC. Its protein is CSVGRGTYNEQFF. The chain recombines TRBV29-1 with TRBJ2-1, with 7 bases identical to TRBD2. CDR1 and CDR2 from the germline V gene are SQVTM and ANQGSEA. The CDR3 is 13 residues long. After removal of 4 bases from V and 2 bases from J, the junction contained 2 bases not matched to a gene.

In its sample, this clonotype was seen once. The V call is TRBV12-3 or TRBV12-4, the J call TRBJ2-1; 12 nucleotides line up with TRBD2. V was clipped by 7 bases and J by 7 bases; unmatched bases: 11. The CDR3 has 16 residues. CDR3 loop: CASTQLRTSGRNEQFF. The DNA for the CDR3 is TGTGCCAGCACCCAATTACGCACTAGCGGGAGGAATGAGCAGTTCTTC.

V usage is TRBV28 and J usage is TRBJ2-5; D ambiguous. V was clipped by 2 bases and J by 0 bases, with 7 bases between them. CDR3 size: 14 residues. Germline-derived CDR1 and CDR2 are MDHEN and SYDVKM. CDR3 protein: CASSLIQYQETQYF. DNA of the CDR3: TGTGCCAGCAGTTTAATTCAATACCAAGAGACCCAGTACTTC.

In regard to this clonotype: This may be a read error, as it is one base from a much larger clone. The CDR3 bases are TGCAGTGCTAGAGAGTCAGACAGGGGGCTCTACGAGCAGTTCTTC. Its protein is CSARESDRGLYEQFF. The chain carries TRBV20-1 and TRBJ2-1, with TRBD1 matching over 10 bases. Germline lookup yields CDR1 DFQATT and CDR2 SNEGSKA (reference sequence). V was pared by 0 bases and J by 10 bases, with 9 bases of the junction left unmatched. The CDR3 extends over 15 amino acids.